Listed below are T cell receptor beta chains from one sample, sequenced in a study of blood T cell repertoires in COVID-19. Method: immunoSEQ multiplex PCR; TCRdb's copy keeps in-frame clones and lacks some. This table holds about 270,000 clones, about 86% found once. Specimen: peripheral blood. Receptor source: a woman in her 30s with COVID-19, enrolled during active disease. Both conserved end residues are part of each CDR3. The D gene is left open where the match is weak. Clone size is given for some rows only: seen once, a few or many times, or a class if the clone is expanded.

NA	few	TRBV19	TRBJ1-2	TGTGCCAGTAGTATTGCCAGGCGAAACTATGGCTACACCTTC	CASSIARRNYGYTF
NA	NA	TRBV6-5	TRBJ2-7	TGTGCCAGCAGTTACGCAGGGATCCCACAGGTACTCGAGCAGTACTTC	CASSYAGIPQVLEQYF
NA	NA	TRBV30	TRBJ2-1	TGTGCCTGGAGTGTAAGCGATGAGCAGTTCTTC	CAWSVSDEQFF
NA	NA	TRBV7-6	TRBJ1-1	TGTGCCAGCAGCTTAGGAGGACGAGCGTCCGGGACTATGGTATTT	CASSLGGRASGTMVF
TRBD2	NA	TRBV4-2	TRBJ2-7	TGTGCCAGCAGCCACGGGGGACTAGCGGGGGGTGGTGAGCAGTACTTC	CASSHGGLAGGGEQYF
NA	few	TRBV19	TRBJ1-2	TGTGCCAGTAGTATGGGCACCCATGGCTATGGCTACACCTTC	CASSMGTHGYGYTF
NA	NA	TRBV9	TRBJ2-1	TGTGCCAGCAGCGTAGAAAGGGGGGAGCAGTTCTTC	CASSVERGEQFF
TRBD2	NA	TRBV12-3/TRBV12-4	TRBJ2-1	TGTGCCAGCAGCCCCCTAGCGGGGGCTGAGCAGTTCTTC	CASSPLAGAEQFF
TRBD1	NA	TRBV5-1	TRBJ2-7	TGCGCCAGCAGCTTGGACTGGACAGGGGGACTCGGGGGTGGCGAGCAGTACTTC	CASSLDWTGGLGGGEQYF
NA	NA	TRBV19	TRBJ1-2	TGTGCCAGTAGTGATAGACACACCTCTAATCCCCCCTATGGCTACACCTTC	CASSDRHTSNPPYGYTF
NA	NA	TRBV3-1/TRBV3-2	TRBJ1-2	TGTGCCAGCAGCCAAGATATTGGCAGGGTCGATGGCTACACCTTC	CASSQDIGRVDGYTF
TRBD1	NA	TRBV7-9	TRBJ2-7	TGTGCCAGCAGCCACCTTGGGACAGGGGGACACTCTGAGCAGTACTTC	CASSHLGTGGHSEQYF
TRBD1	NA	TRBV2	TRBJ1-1	TGTGCCAGCCGCCGGGACAGCTCTTGGAACACTGAAGCTTTCTTT	CASRRDSSWNTEAFF
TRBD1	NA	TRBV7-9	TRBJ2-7	TGTGCCAGCAGCTTAGAGGGACAGGGGGCCTACGAGCAGTACTTC	CASSLEGQGAYEQYF
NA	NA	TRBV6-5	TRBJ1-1	TGTGCCAGCAGAAGTTCGGGGGGCGGGACTGAAGCTTTCTTT	CASRSSGGGTEAFF
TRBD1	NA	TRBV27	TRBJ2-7	TGTGCCAGCAGTTTCGGGACAGGGCTCTACGAGCAGTACTTC	CASSFGTGLYEQYF
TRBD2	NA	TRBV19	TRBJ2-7	TGTGCCAGTAGTGCCGGGGGGGCTTTCTACGAGCAGTACTTC	CASSAGGAFYEQYF
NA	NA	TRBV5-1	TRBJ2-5	TGCGCCAGCAGCTTGGACGGGGGTGAGACCCAGTACTTC	CASSLDGGETQYF
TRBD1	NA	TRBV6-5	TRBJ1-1	TGTGCCAGCAGGCAGGGGGTAGGTACTGAAGCTTTCTTT	CASRQGVGTEAFF
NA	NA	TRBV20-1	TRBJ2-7	TGCAGTGCTAGTCGGCGGGGCTCCTACGAGCAGTACTTC	CSASRRGSYEQYF
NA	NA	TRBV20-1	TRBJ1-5	TGCAGTGCTAGTATAGGGCGGGACCAGCCCCAGCATTTT	CSASIGRDQPQHF
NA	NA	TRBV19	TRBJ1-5	TGTGCCAGTAGTATCGGCAATCAGCCCCAGCATTTT	CASSIGNQPQHF
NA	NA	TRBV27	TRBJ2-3	TGTGCCAGCAGTTTATCGGCCGTTAGCACAGATACGCAGTATTTT	CASSLSAVSTDTQYF
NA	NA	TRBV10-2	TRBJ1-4	TGCGCCAGCTCAGGGGCGAGAGATGAAAAACTGTTTTTT	CASSGARDEKLFF
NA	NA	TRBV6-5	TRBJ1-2	TGTGCCAGCAGTTACCCGGGATATGGCTACACCTTC	CASSYPGYGYTF
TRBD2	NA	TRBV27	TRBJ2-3	TGTGCCAGCAGTTTATATGGACTAGCGGGGGGGAAAACAGATACGCAGTATTTT	CASSLYGLAGGKTDTQYF
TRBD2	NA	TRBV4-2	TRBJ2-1	TGTGCCAGCAGCCGCTCTCCGGGAGGCTACAATGAGCAGTTCTTC	CASSRSPGGYNEQFF
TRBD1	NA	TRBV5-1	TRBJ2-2	TGCGCCAGTGGGGGACAGGCGAACACCGGGGAGCTGTTTTTT	CASGGQANTGELFF
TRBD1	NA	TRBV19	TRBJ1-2	TGTGCCAGCCGCCCTACAGGGGGCGACTATGGCTACACCTTC	CASRPTGGDYGYTF
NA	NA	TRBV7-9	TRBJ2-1	TGTGCCAGCAGCTCTCGGGTGGACAATGAGCAGTTCTTC	CASSSRVDNEQFF
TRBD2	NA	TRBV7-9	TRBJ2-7	TGTGCCAGCGGCCCCGGACTAGCGGGGTACGAGCAGTACTTC	CASGPGLAGYEQYF
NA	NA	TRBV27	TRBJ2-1	TGTGCCAGCAGTTTATGGCGGGCCAATGAGCAGTTCTTC	CASSLWRANEQFF
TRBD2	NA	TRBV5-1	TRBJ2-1	TGCGCCAGCAGCCCATGGACTAGCGGGGGTAACAATGAGCAGTTCTTC	CASSPWTSGGNNEQFF
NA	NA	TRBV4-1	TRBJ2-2	TGCGCCAGCAGCCAGGACTGGAACACCGGGGAGCTGTTTTTT	CASSQDWNTGELFF
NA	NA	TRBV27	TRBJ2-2	TGTGCCAGCACCATGAACACCGGGGAGCTGTTTTTT	CASTMNTGELFF
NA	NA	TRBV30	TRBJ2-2	TGTGCCTGGAGTGTACTAAGGCTAAACGCGAACACCGGGGAGCTGTTTTTT	CAWSVLRLNANTGELFF
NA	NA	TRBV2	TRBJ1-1	TGTGCCAGCCGCTTCGGTGCCCTGAACACTGAAGCTTTCTTT	CASRFGALNTEAFF
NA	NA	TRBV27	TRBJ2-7	TGTGCCAGGGGCCTCACCGTAGGGCGGGACTACGAGCAGTACTTC	CARGLTVGRDYEQYF
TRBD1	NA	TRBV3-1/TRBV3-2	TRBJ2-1	TGTGCCAGCAGCCAAGCCACGGGGACAGATGGGGAGAATGAGCAGTTCTTC	CASSQATGTDGENEQFF
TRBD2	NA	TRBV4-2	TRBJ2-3	TGTGCCAGCAGCCAAGAGGGACTAGCCGCAGATACGCAGTATTTT	CASSQEGLAADTQYF
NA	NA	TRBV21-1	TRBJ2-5	TGTGCCAGCAGCATCTACAATCGGAGGCAAGAGACCCAGTACTTC	CASSIYNRRQETQYF
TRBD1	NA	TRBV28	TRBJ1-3	TGTGCCAGCAGTTTACTGGGACAGGTAGACTCTGGAAACACCATATATTTT	CASSLLGQVDSGNTIYF
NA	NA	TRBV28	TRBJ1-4	TGTGCCAGCACCTCCCCCCCGCGGTATGAAAAACTGTTTTTT	CASTSPPRYEKLFF
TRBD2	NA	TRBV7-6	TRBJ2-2	TGTGCCAGCAGCCGGGACTACAACACCGGGGAGCTGTTTTTT	CASSRDYNTGELFF
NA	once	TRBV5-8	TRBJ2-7	TGTGCCAGCAGCTTGACAGGTTCCTCCTACGAGCAGTACTTC	CASSLTGSSYEQYF
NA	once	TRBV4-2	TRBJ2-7	TGTGCCAGCAGCCGAGGACAGGGAGGGACCTACGAGCAGTACTTC	CASSRGQGGTYEQYF
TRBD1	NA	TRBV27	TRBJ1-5	TGTGCCAGCAGCGACAGGGACACCTTTCACCAGCCCCAGCATTTT	CASSDRDTFHQPQHF
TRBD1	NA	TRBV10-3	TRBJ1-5	TGTGCCATCAGTGAGTCACAGGGGGCAGGGAGCAATCAGCCCCAGCATTTT	CAISESQGAGSNQPQHF
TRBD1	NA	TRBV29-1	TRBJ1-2	TGCAGCGTTGAAGGGGAGATCCGGGACAGGGTCAAAGCCTATGGCTACACCTTC	CSVEGEIRDRVKAYGYTF
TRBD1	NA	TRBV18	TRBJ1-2	TGTGCCAGCTCACCGCCAGGGGGCACAAACTATGGCTACACCTTC	CASSPPGGTNYGYTF